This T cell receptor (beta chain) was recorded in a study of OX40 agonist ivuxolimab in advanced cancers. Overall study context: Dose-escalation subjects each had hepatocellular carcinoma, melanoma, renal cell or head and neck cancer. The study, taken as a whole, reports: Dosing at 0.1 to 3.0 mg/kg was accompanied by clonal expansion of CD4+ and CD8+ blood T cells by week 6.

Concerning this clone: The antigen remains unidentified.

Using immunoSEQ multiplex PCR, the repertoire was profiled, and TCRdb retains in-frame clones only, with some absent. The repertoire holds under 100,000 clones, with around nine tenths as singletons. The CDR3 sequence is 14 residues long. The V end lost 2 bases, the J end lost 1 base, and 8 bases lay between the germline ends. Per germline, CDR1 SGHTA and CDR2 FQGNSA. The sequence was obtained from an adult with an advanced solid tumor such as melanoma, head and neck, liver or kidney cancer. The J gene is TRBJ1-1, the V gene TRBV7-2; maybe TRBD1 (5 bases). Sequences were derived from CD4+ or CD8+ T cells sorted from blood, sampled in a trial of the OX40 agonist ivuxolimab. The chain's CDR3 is CASSLYRGNTEAFF. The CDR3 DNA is TGTGCCAGCAGCTTATATAGGGGGAACACTGAAGCTTTCTTT.